These 8 T cell receptor beta chains share one sample of origin, sequenced in a study of patients and donors after allogeneic stem cell transplantation. MiXCR was run by TCRdb on the RT-PCR reads, yielding one entry per CDR3 protein. The table lists about 960,000 distinct CDR3 sequences, 15% to 20% of them singletons. Sequencing was done on a sample of blood, either unsorted or a sorted T cell fraction (not recorded which). The origin of the receptors is a human donor who was either an allogeneic HSCT recipient or a stem cell or donor lymphocyte infusion donor (not recorded which). It is not recorded whose cells these are; they may come from a transplant donor.

The chain links TRBV5-4 to TRBJ2-7; 14 nucleotides line up with TRBD2. With 0 bases clipped from V and 1 base from J, the junction kept 9 bases outside the gene matches. Germline V gene data show CDR1 as SGHNT and CDR2 as YYREEE (reference sequence). The CDR3 extends over 19 amino acids. The CDR3 DNA reads as TGTGCCAGCAGCTTGGGGACAGGGACTAGCGGGAGAACATCCTACGAGCAGTACTTC. This encodes CASSLGTGTSGRTSYEQYF.

In this sample, this clonotype turned up a few times. This CDR3 reads CASSVNVRDTQYF. The CDR3 region has the DNA TGTGCCAGCAGCGTAAATGTTCGGGATACGCAGTATTTT. The rearrangement uses TRBV9 and TRBJ2-3; unclear D gene. Per germline, CDR1 SGDLS and CDR2 YYNGEE. The germline V and J ends were trimmed by 1 base and 6 bases, with 9 bases remaining between them. This CDR3 spans 13 amino acids.

In its sample, this clonotype was seen a few times. Relative to the germline gene, one junction end is altered; a read error may explain this. This chain links TRBV7-7 with TRBJ2-5; TRBD1 aligns across 11 bases. The length of the CDR3 is 13 residues. Germline CDR1 SSHAT, CDR2 FNYEAQ (reference sequence). This CDR3 reads CASSWDRGETQYF. Written as DNA, the CDR3 is TGTGCTAGCAGCTGGGACAGGGGGGAGACCCAGTACTTC. Full variable domain (outside the CDR3, taken from reference TRBV7-7 and TRBJ2-5): GAGVSQSPRYKVTKRGQDVTLRCDPISSHATLYWYQQALGQGPEFLTYFNYEAQPDKSGLPSDRFSAERPEGSISTLTIQRTEQRDSAMYRCASSWDRGETQYFGPGTRLLVL.

This sequence joins TRBV11-2 and TRBJ2-4; weak D call: TRBD1 (6 bases). The germline gives CDR1 SGHAT, CDR2 FQNNGV. This CDR3 is built from 16 residues. Trimming shortened V by 3 bases and J by 7 bases, and 19 bases separated the two germline ends. The CDR3 DNA reads as TGTGCCAGCAGCTTCTCGGGACAAAAAACGGAGAACATTCAGTACTTC. It yields the protein CASSFSGQKTENIQYF.

This clonotype was recorded a few times. This chain uses TRBV6-5 with TRBJ2-2; 10 bases match TRBD2. J gave up 7 bases and V 3 bases, and 11 bases lay outside the gene matches. Germline values: CDR1 MNHEY, CDR2 SVGAGI. This CDR3 contains 17 residues. CDR3 nucleotide sequence: TGTGCCAGCAGTTATGGCGGACTAGCGGAGGCGGTCGGGGAGCTGTTTTTT. Translating it yields CASSYGGLAEAVGELFF.

This clonotype turned up a few times. This sequence joins TRBV4-2 and TRBJ1-4; 7 nucleotides line up with TRBD1. CDR3 length: 17 amino acids. Germline V gives CDR1 LGHNA, CDR2 YNFKEQ. The trim removed 1 base at V and 2 bases at J, leaving 7 bases unmatched. The CDR3 bases are TGTGCCAGCAGCCAAGGAGAGGACAGGACTACTAATGAAAAACTGTTTTTT. Translating gives CASSQGEDRTTNEKLFF.

The V and J genes are TRBV4-3 and TRBJ1-1, with D unclear. Germline V gene sequence: CDR1 LGHNA, CDR2 YSLEER. The CDR3 runs to 15 residues. Trimming left V 0 bases short and J 6 bases short, with 14 bases between. This CDR3 is CASSQDRVGYSEAFF. CDR3 in DNA: TGCGCCAGCAGCCAAGATAGAGTCGGGTACTCTGAAGCTTTCTTT.

Ten or more counts support this clonotype. The chain has TRBV12-3 or TRBV12-4 and TRBJ1-6; possible D gene TRBD1, 6 bases. The germline V and J ends were trimmed by 7 bases and 10 bases, with 20 bases remaining between them. The CDR3 is 15 residues long. The CDR3 coding sequence is TGTGCCAGCAATCTAGCGGGACAAAGGGACTCACCCCTCCACTTT. Its protein product is CASNLAGQRDSPLHF.